These 30 T cell receptor beta chains share one sample of origin, sequenced in a study of response to subunit inactivated influenza vaccine (dated by TCRdb to between 2018 and 2020). The library was prepared using RT-PCR. For sequencing, an Illumina HiSeq 2500 was employed. TCRdb passed the public sequencing reads through fastp at Q25 and MiXCR, retaining productive beta sequences. Every CDR3 protein is listed once, alongside the most common genes and DNA of its rows. The sample includes approximately 570,000 distinct CDR3 sequences, with under 9% observed a single time. The ten largest account for 10% to 15% of the sample. Sequenced material: PBMCs from blood, taken around 25 months after vaccination. The receptors here all came from a man between 50 and 70 years old who received an inactivated influenza vaccine. Donor details come from another sample of the same person, matched by shared clones.

The rearrangement links TRBV4-3 to TRBJ1-1; 7 bases align to TRBD1. This CDR3 is 14 amino acids long. Germline V gene lookup returns CDR1 LGHNA and CDR2 YSLEER. J lost 4 bases, V lost 2 bases, and 4 bases had no gene match. The CDR3 bases are TGCGCCAGCAGCCAAACAGCAGGGGGCACTGAAGCTTTCTTT. It is translated as CASSQTAGGTEAFF.

The genes are TRBV12-3 or TRBV12-4 and TRBJ2-1; 8 bases are a match to TRBD2. J lost 1 base, V lost 5 bases, and 4 bases had no gene match. The CDR3 spans 15 residues. CDR3 loop: CASSLLAASYNEQFF. The CDR3 DNA follows: TGTGCCAGCAGTCTACTAGCGGCGTCCTACAATGAGCAGTTCTTC.

J is TRBJ2-2 and V is TRBV5-4; D not certain. The germline gives CDR1 SGHNT, CDR2 YYREEE (reference sequence). The CDR3 totals 14 residues. V lost 3 bases to trimming and J lost 3 bases, with 9 bases between them. The CDR3 loop is CASSYSVYTGELFF. In nucleotides, the CDR3 is TGTGCCAGCAGCTATAGTGTCTACACCGGGGAGCTGTTTTTT.

This clonotype was counted between two and nine times. The chain has TRBV5-6 and TRBJ1-3; D is undetermined. Trimming took 1 base from V and 3 from J, leaving 8 bases between them. The CDR3 runs to 14 residues. CDR1 is SGHDT, CDR2 YYEEEE, per germline. CDR3 sequence reads: CASSLSLLGNTIYF. The CDR3 coding sequence is TGTGCCAGCAGCTTGTCTCTTCTTGGAAACACCATATATTTT.

This chain connects TRBV6-5 to TRBJ1-3; D may be TRBD1 (5 bases). CDR1 and CDR2 (germline): MNHEY, SVGAGI. The CDR3 totals 16 residues. The germline V and J ends were trimmed by 0 bases and 0 bases, with 9 bases remaining between them. The CDR3 spells CASSYSAGSSGNTIYF. The CDR3 nucleotides are TGTGCCAGCAGTTACTCCGCAGGGAGCTCTGGAAACACCATATATTTT.

This clonotype showed up many times. The gene calls are TRBV11-2 and TRBJ1-1; D might be TRBD1 (6 bases). Trimming left V 5 bases short and J 4 bases short, with 17 bases between. CDR1 SGHAT and CDR2 FQNNGV come from the germline V gene. The CDR3 is 15 amino acids. CDR3 in DNA: TGTGCCAGCAGCCCACACCGGGGGGCGGGCACTGAAGCTTTCTTT. It encodes CASSPHRGAGTEAFF.

This clonotype was counted many times. V gene TRBV12-3 or TRBV12-4 combines with J gene TRBJ2-5; perhaps TRBD1 as D (5 bases). The CDR3 spans 15 residues. V was clipped by 2 bases and J by 5 bases, with 15 bases between them. In nucleotides, the CDR3 is TGTGCCAGCAGTTTATGGGGCCTCATGTCGGAGACCCAGTACTTC. Translation gives CASSLWGLMSETQYF.

This clonotype was counted at least ten times. V and J are TRBV5-1 and TRBJ2-7; 8 bases align to TRBD1. With 3 bases clipped from V and 0 bases from J, the junction kept 8 bases outside the gene matches. The CDR3 consists of 16 residues. Germline lookup yields CDR1 SGHRS and CDR2 YFSETQ. The CDR3 loop is CASSSGTGTISYEQYF. CDR3 DNA: TGCGCCAGCAGCTCGGGGACAGGTACTATCTCCTACGAGCAGTACTTC.

This clonotype appeared many times. The chain is built from TRBV12-3 or TRBV12-4 and TRBJ2-5, with unresolved D. The CDR3 runs 11 residues. Trimming removed 6 bases from V and 1 base from J, with 3 bases in between. CDR3 DNA: TGTGCCAGCAGCACCCAAGAGACCCAGTACTTC. Protein sequence: CASSTQETQYF.

This clonotype was counted at least ten times. The J gene is TRBJ2-1, the V gene TRBV29-1; 10 nucleotides align to TRBD2. Germline loops: CDR1 SQVTM, CDR2 ANQGSEA. J gave up 4 bases and V 1 base, and 4 bases lay outside the gene matches. This CDR3 comprises 15 residues. CDR3 nucleotides: TGCAGCGTTGAAGTAGCGGGAGGTAATTACAATGAGCAGTTCTTC. This translates into CSVEVAGGNYNEQFF.

At least ten counts were recorded for this clonotype. The CDR3 DNA reads as TGCAGTGCTCAGGAGAGGAGGAACCGCTATGGCTACACCTTC. Amino acid sequence: CSAQERRNRYGYTF. J is TRBJ1-2 and V is TRBV20-1; D remains unclear. The CDR3 totals 14 residues. Trimming pared 5 bases from V and 4 bases from J, leaving 17 bases between. The germline V gene has CDR1 DFQATT and CDR2 SNEGSKA (reference sequence).

This clonotype was observed many times. V gene TRBV12-3 or TRBV12-4 combines with J gene TRBJ1-2; tentative D call: TRBD1 (5 bases). V was clipped by 0 bases and J by 4 bases, with 12 bases between them. CDR3 length: 15 residues. CDR3 amino acids: CASSLAGRVGYGYTF. CDR3 bases: TGTGCCAGCAGTTTAGCCGGCAGGGTCGGCTATGGCTACACCTTC.

This clonotype was recorded many times. The genes are TRBV2 and TRBJ2-3; 16 bases agree with TRBD2. Germline values: CDR1 SNHLY, CDR2 FYNNEI. The CDR3 is 20 amino acids. V trimming: 2 bases; J trimming: 3 bases; junction bases outside the gene matches: 11. CDR3 coding DNA: TGTGCCAGCAGTGAAAGGGGACTAGCGGGGGGGCCGTTTCGTACAGATACGCAGTATTTT. Encoded protein: CASSERGLAGGPFRTDTQYF.

The V and J genes are TRBV15 and TRBJ2-7, with TRBD1 matching 7 bases. Germline assignment: CDR1 LNHNV and CDR2 YYDKDF (reference sequence). The CDR3 loop spans 13 amino acids. With V trimmed by 3 bases and J by 3 bases, 2 bases remained unmatched. In DNA form, the CDR3 reads TGTGCCACCAGCAGCGACAGGGTCTACGAGCAGTACTTC. It codes for CATSSDRVYEQYF.

This clonotype was counted only a few times. The chain has TRBV4-2 and TRBJ1-5; 8 bases are a match to TRBD1. J lost 4 bases, V lost 4 bases, and 3 bases had no gene match. The CDR3 covers 14 residues. CDR1 and CDR2 from the germline V gene are LGHNA and YNFKEQ. Here the CDR3 DNA reads TGTGCCAGCAGCCTACAGGGGGAAAATCAGCCCCAGCATTTT. Translation: CASSLQGENQPQHF.

This clonotype has a handful of counts. The rearrangement joins TRBV12-3 or TRBV12-4 to TRBJ1-5, with D perhaps matching TRBD1 (6 bases). V gave up 7 bases and J gave up 0 bases, with 13 bases separating them. The CDR3 has 15 residues. CDR3 sequence (DNA): TGTGCCAGCACTAAGGGACACGATAGCAATCAGCCCCAGCATTTT. Protein: CASTKGHDSNQPQHF.

There are many counts of this clonotype. The chain combines TRBV25-1 with TRBJ1-4; D is possibly TRBD1 (5 bases). Germline assignment: CDR1 MGHDK and CDR2 SYGVNS. Trimming removed 6 bases from V and 6 bases from J, with 11 bases in between. The CDR3 sequence is 13 residues long. CDR3 DNA sequence: TGTGCCAGCAGAAAGGGGCGAGATGAAAAACTGTTTTTT. It translates to CASRKGRDEKLFF.

This clonotype was picked up many times. The J gene is TRBJ2-6, the V gene TRBV6-5; D unclear. The CDR3 covers 18 residues. Germline CDR1 reads MNHEY; CDR2 reads SVGAGI. With 0 bases removed from V and 4 bases from J, the gap between germline ends came to 16 bases. The CDR3 loop reads CASSYSIDTPQGANVLTF. CDR3 DNA: TGTGCCAGCAGTTACTCAATCGACACCCCGCAAGGGGCCAACGTCCTGACTTTC.

In this sample, this clonotype turned up many times. The chain uses TRBV29-1 and TRBJ2-3; TRBD2 matches at 7 bases. The CDR3 is 13 amino acids. Germline V gives CDR1 SQVTM, CDR2 ANQGSEA. V dropped 4 bases and J dropped 5; count of bases not matched to a gene: 6. CDR3: CSVVGGSKDTQYF. CDR3 bases: TGCAGCGTTGTAGGCGGGAGTAAAGATACGCAGTATTTT.

CDR3 DNA: TGCAGTGCTAGCAGTCCTTTCGGGGGCTCCTACGAGCAGTACTTC. Protein: CSASSPFGGSYEQYF. V and J are TRBV20-1 and TRBJ2-7, with a possible D match to TRBD2 (6 bases). This CDR3 region has 15 residues. V was clipped by 3 bases and J by 0 bases, with 15 bases between them. Germline values: CDR1 DFQATT, CDR2 SNEGSKA (reference sequence).

V gene TRBV28 combines with J gene TRBJ2-5; D perhaps matches TRBD2 (5 bases). With 5 bases removed from V and 5 bases from J, the gap between germline ends came to 15 bases. CDR3 length equals 14 residues. Germline CDR1 and CDR2: MDHEN and SYDVKM. The CDR3 is CASSPSYPGETQYF. CDR3 DNA sequence: TGTGCCAGCAGTCCGAGTTACCCGGGGGAGACCCAGTACTTC.

This clonotype was found a few times. The chain recombines TRBV19 with TRBJ2-1, with D perhaps matching TRBD1 (6 bases). The CDR3 totals 19 residues. Germline V gene data show CDR1 as LNHDA and CDR2 as SQIVND (reference sequence). V lost 5 bases to trimming and J lost 9 bases, with 32 bases between them. The CDR3 spells CASSSSHFESQGYEGEQFF. Here the CDR3 DNA reads TGTGCCAGTAGTTCGTCCCATTTTGAATCCCAGGGGTACGAAGGTGAGCAGTTCTTC.

V usage is TRBV9 and J usage is TRBJ2-5; maybe TRBD1 (5 bases). With 4 bases removed from V and 4 bases from J, the gap between germline ends came to 11 bases. Germline V CDR1 and CDR2: SGDLS, YYNGEE. This CDR3 is 13 amino acids long. The CDR3 sequence is CASSRWGGETQYF. For the CDR3, the DNA is TGTGCCAGCAGCCGGTGGGGCGGAGAGACCCAGTACTTC. Complete variable domain (other parts from reference TRBV9 and TRBJ2-5): DSGVTQTPKHLITATGQRVTLRCSPRSGDLSVYWYQQSLDQGLQFLIQYYNGEERAKGNILERFSAQQFPDLHSELNLSSLELGDSALYFCASSRWGGETQYFGPGTRLLVL.

The V call is TRBV10-3, the J call TRBJ1-4, with 8 bases fitting TRBD1. This CDR3 spans 15 amino acids. In germline, CDR1 is ENHRY, CDR2 SYGVKD. Trimming at V came to 2 bases and at J to 7 bases, leaving 6 bases not matched to a gene. CDR3 protein: CAISEDQGAAEKLFF. In DNA form, the CDR3 reads TGTGCCATCAGTGAGGACCAGGGGGCGGCTGAAAAACTGTTTTTT.

This clonotype was seen only a few times. The chain uses TRBV12-3 or TRBV12-4 and TRBJ2-5; possibly TRBD2 for D (6 bases). V was cut by 5 bases and J by 2 bases, with 15 bases left in between. The CDR3 has 15 residues. CDR3 nucleotide sequence: TGTGCCAGCAGTCCTGGCGGGGCGCCACAAGAGACCCAGTACTTC. As protein: CASSPGGAPQETQYF.

This clonotype was observed many times. The V gene is TRBV6-6, the J gene TRBJ2-7; D uncertain. The CDR3 has 12 amino acids. Trimming removed 4 bases at V and 6 bases at J, with 10 bases between. CDR1 MNHNY and CDR2 SVGAGI come from the germline V gene (reference sequence). The CDR3 spells CASSLTLAEQYF. The CDR3, as DNA: TGTGCCAGCAGTTTGACGTTAGCCGAGCAGTACTTC.

This clonotype showed up many times. The chain links TRBV20-1 to TRBJ2-7, with TRBD2 matching 9 bases. Trimming at V came to 0 bases and at J to 6 bases, leaving 9 bases not matched to a gene. There are 15 residues in the CDR3. Germline-derived CDR1 and CDR2 are DFQATT and SNEGSKA (reference sequence). The CDR3, as DNA: TGCAGTGCTAGAGATGGCGGGAGGGCCTCATTCGAGCAGTACTTC. This gives the protein CSARDGGRASFEQYF.

This clonotype was seen ten or more times. The chain carries TRBV3-1 and TRBJ1-6, with TRBD1 as a possible D gene (5 bases). Germline V gene data show CDR1 as LGHDT and CDR2 as YNNKEL (reference sequence). CDR3 length: 14 amino acids. V was pared by 4 bases and J by 6 bases, with 10 bases between. The CDR3 coding sequence is TGTGCCAGCAGCCGCGGGAGGGGTAATTCACCCCTCCACTTT. Its translation: CASSRGRGNSPLHF.

This clonotype was counted between two and nine times. The chain carries TRBV6-2 or TRBV6-3 and TRBJ1-5, with D maybe TRBD1 (6 bases). The germline CDR1 and CDR2 sequences are MNHEY and SVGEGT. This CDR3 region has 15 residues. Trimming took 4 bases from V and 4 from J, leaving 14 bases between them. CDR3 protein: CASSLQGHGNQPQHF. DNA of the CDR3: TGTGCCAGCAGTTTGCAGGGGCACGGAAATCAGCCCCAGCATTTT.

This clonotype appeared a few times. The chain couples TRBV11-1 to TRBJ2-1; D tentatively reads TRBD1 or TRBD2 (5 bases each). CDR1 is SGHAT, CDR2 FQDESV, per germline (reference sequence). This CDR3 has 18 amino acids. V was cut by 3 bases and J by 7 bases, with 25 bases left in between. The CDR3 here is CASSFYGLARDLRNEQFF. CDR3 bases: TGTGCCAGCAGCTTTTATGGCCTCGCCCGGGACCTTAGGAATGAGCAGTTCTTC.